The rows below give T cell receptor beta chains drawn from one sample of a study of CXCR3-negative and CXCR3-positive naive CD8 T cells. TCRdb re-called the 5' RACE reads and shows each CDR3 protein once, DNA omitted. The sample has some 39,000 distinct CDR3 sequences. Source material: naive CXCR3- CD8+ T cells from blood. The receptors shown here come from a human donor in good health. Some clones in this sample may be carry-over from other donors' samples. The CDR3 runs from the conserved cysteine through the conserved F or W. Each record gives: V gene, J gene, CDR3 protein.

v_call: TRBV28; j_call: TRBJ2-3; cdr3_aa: CASSLIVLAGGTDTQYF
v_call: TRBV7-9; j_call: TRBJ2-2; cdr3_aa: CASSSRDSRNTGELFF
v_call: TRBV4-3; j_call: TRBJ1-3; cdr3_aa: CASSQNRGSGNTIYF
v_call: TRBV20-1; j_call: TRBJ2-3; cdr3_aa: CSARDESGDTQYF
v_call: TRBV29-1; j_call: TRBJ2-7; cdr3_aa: CSGRDALTYEQYF
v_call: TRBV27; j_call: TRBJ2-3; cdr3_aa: CASSFVGGPGTQYF
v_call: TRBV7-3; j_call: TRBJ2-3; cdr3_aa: CASSGLGGTDTQYF
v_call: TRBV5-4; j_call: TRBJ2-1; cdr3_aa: CASSLAGGPRHEQFF
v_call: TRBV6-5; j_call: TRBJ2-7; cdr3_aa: CASSYSDYSGYEQYF
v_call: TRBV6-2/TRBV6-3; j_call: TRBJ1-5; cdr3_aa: CASSYREWNQPQHF
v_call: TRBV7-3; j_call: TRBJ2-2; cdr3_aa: CASSLYRGAGELFF
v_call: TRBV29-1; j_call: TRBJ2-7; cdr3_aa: CSVLGQELPYEQYF
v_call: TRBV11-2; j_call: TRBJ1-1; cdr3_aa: CASSLSFGRTEAFF
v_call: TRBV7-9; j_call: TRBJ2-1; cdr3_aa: CASSSVGLEFF
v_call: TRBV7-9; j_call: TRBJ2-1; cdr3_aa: CASSLEDSYNEQFF
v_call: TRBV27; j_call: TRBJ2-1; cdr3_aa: CASSSGGPYNEQFF
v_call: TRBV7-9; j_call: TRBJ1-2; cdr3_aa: CASSLTGALANYGYTF
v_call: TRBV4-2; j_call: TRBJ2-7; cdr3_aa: CASSQDRAGGFTAYEQYF
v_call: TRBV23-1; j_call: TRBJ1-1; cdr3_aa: CASSHPPWRPEAFF
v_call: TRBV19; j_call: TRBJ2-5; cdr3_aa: CASSILGTAQETQYF
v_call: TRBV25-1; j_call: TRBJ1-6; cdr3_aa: CASSERQGRSYNSPLHF
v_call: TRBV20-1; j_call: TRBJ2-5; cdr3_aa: CSRRGRGGQETQYF
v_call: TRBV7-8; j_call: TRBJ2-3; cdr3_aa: CASSFQPAGGPQDTQYF
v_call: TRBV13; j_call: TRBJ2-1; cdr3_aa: CASSVRDRVFGRFF